This T cell receptor (beta chain) was recorded in a study of CD8 T cells in Susac syndrome. V lost 4 bases to trimming and J lost 3 bases, with 8 bases between them. Looked up from germline, CDR1 is SGHRS and CDR2 is YFSETQ. This CDR3 is built from 12 residues. Random hexamers were used to reverse transcribe the RNA input (about 0.5 to 1 ug). One entry per CDR3 protein results from TCRdb running MiXCR on the immunoSEQ multiplex PCR reads. The sample records about 140,000 distinct CDR3 sequences, 85% to 95% being singletons. Sequencing was performed on CD8+ T cells from PBMCs. The receptor was derived from a human donor with Susac syndrome. This chain uses TRBV5-1 with TRBJ2-7; D assignment may be TRBD1 or TRBD2 (5 bases each). The CDR3 loop reads CASSGDGYEQYF. DNA of the CDR3: TGCGCCAGCAGCGGGGACGGCTACGAGCAGTACTTC.